This TCR beta chain was sequenced during a study of T cell responses to AZD1222 COVID-19 vaccine. The protocol was immunoSEQ multiplex PCR, while the TCRdb copy is restricted to in-frame clones and leaves out a portion. The table has under 150,000 clones, about 93% seen once. Notes on the study in general: Among spike-specific TCRs, nearly half reportedly target unmutated variant regions. Scientists sampled the repertoires only once the peak T cell response had passed. Recipients of AZD1222 seropositive at baseline numbered only five or six. Females outnumbered males among donors, who were mostly white British; clonal diversity was possibly underestimated.

Germline lookup yields CDR1 SEHNR and CDR2 FQNEAQ (reference sequence). This CDR3 spans 18 amino acids. V was trimmed by 4 bases and J by 9 bases, leaving 25 bases between them. About this clone itself: Its target is unknown.

The sequences come from peripheral blood, collected on day 0 of AZD1222 vaccination. The sequence derives from an adult in good health. The chain links TRBV7-9 to TRBJ1-6; D gene unclear. The CDR3 loop reads CASSYPSGGWQFVSPLHF. The DNA of the CDR3 is TGTGCCAGCAGCTACCCATCCGGCGGGTGGCAGTTTGTTTCACCCCTCCACTTT.